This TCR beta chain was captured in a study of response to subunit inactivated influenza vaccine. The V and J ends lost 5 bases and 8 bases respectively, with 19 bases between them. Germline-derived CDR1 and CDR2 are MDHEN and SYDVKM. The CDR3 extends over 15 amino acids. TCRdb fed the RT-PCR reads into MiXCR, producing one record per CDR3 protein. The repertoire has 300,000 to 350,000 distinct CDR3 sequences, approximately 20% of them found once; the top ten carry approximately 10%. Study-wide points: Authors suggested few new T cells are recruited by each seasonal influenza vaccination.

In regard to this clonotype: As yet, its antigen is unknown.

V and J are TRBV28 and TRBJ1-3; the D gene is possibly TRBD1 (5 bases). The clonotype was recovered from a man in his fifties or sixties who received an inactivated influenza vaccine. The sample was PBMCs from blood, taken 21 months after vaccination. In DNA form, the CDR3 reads TGTGCCAGCAGTCGAGCCGGGACGACGGAACACACCATATATTTT. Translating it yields CASSRAGTTEHTIYF. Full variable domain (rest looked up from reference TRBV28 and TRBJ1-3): DVKVTQSSRYLVKRTGEKVFLECVQDMDHENMFWYRQDPGLGLRLIYFSYDVKMKEKGDIPEGYSVSREKKERFSLILESASTNQTSMYLCASSRAGTTEHTIYFGEGSWLTVV.